This T cell receptor (beta chain) was sequenced in a study of technical replicates of blood from a few donors. Germline V gene data show CDR1 as SGHNT and CDR2 as YENEEA. V was cut by 5 bases and J by 7 bases, with 17 bases left in between. The CDR3 is 14 residues long. The protocol was immunoSEQ multiplex PCR, while the TCRdb copy is restricted to in-frame clones and leaves out a portion. The sample shows some 80,000 clones, about 96% of them seen only once. The gene calls are TRBV11-3 and TRBJ2-5; TRBD1 might be the D (6 bases). The clonotype originates from a human donor in good health. The sequenced sample was T cells isolated from PBMCs. CDR3 bases: TGTGCCAGCAGCCTGCAGGGGCCCTACGGGACCCAGTACTTC. Encoded protein: CASSLQGPYGTQYF.